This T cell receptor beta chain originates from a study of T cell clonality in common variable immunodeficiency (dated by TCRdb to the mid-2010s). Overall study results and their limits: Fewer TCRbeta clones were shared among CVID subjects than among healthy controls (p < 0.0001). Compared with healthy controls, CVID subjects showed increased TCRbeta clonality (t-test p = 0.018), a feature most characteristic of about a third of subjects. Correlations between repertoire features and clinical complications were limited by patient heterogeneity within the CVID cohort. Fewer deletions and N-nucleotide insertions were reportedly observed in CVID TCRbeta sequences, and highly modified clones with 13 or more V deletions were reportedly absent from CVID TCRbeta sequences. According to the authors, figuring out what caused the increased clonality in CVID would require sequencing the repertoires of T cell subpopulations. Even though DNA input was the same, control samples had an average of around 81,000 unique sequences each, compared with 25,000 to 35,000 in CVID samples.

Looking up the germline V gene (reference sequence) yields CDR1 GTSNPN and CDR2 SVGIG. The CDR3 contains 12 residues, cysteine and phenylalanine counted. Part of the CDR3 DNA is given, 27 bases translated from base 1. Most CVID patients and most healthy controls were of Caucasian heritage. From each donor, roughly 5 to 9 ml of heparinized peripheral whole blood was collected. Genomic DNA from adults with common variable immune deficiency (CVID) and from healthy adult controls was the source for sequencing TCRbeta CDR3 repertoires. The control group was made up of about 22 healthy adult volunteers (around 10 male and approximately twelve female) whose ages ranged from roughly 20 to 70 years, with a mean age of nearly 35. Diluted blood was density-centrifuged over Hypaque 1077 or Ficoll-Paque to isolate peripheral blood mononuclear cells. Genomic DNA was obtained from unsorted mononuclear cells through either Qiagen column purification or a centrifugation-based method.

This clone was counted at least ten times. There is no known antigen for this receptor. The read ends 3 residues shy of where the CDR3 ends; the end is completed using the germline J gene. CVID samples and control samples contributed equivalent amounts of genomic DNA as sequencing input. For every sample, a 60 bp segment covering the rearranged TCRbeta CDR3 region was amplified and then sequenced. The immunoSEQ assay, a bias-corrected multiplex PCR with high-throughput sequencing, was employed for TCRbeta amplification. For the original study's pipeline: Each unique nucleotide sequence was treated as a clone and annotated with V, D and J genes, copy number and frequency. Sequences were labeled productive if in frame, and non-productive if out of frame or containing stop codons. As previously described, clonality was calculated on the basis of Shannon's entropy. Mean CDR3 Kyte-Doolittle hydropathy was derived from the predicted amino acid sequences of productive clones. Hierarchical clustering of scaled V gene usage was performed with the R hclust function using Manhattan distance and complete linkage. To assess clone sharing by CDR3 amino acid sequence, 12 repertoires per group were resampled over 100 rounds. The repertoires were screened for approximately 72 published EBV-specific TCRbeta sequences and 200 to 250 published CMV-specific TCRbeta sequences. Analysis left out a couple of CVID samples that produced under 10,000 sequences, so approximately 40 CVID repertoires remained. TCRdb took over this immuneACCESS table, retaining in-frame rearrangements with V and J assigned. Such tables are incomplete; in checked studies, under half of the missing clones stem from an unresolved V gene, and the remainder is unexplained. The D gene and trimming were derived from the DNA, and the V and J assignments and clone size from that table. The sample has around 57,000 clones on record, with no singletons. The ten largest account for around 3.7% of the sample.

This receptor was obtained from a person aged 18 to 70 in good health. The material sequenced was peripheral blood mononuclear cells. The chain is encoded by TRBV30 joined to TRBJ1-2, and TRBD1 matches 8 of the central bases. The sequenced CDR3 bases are TGTGCCTACCGCGGACAGGGTGGCGGC. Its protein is CAYRGQGGG. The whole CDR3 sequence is CAYRGQGGGYTF. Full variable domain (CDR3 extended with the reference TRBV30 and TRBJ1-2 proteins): SQTIHQWPATLVQPVGSPLSLECTVEGTSNPNLYWYRQAAGRGLQLLFYSVGIGQISSEVPQNLSASRPQDRQFILSSKKLLLSDSGFYLCAYRGQGGGYTFGSGTRLTVV.